A selection of T cell receptor beta chains follows, all from one sample in a study of control samples from healthy donors and cancer patients. Assay: immunoSEQ multiplex PCR; the TCRdb copy retains only in-frame clones and omits some. This table has about 160,000 clones, 92% appearing once. Sequencing was performed on blood. The receptors derive from a woman between 25 and 40 years old in good health. Both conserved end residues are trimmed from each CDR3. Fields, in order: V gene, J gene, CDR3 protein.

TRBV2	TRBJ1-3	ASILTGAFGNTIY
TRBV25-1	TRBJ2-3	ASSEIDRGLTDTQY
TRBV5-1	TRBJ2-2	ASSSRSNTGELF
TRBV6-4	TRBJ2-3	ASSGGVTDTQY
TRBV4-3	TRBJ1-1	ASSQEYGNTEAF
TRBV7-9	TRBJ1-2	ASSRGTIPGYT
TRBV3-1/TRBV3-2	TRBJ1-2	ASSQVEDREDDGYT
TRBV5-1	TRBJ2-1	ASSLDVLTLYNEQF
TRBV14	TRBJ2-1	ASSITSGPYNEQF
TRBV3-1/TRBV3-2	TRBJ1-5	ASSQGRQGVFSNQPQH
TRBV7-7	TRBJ2-3	ASSPEPGQGTDTQY
TRBV5-1	TRBJ1-2	ASSLARATSLSGGYT
TRBV7-9	TRBJ2-5	ASSRGASQETQY
TRBV19	TRBJ2-2	ASSFLTRGYTGELF
TRBV4-1	TRBJ1-2	ASSQAAGNYGYT
TRBV12-3/TRBV12-4	TRBJ1-2	ATEGSDGYT
TRBV27	TRBJ2-5	ASSLHRAAGETQY
TRBV15	TRBJ1-1	ATSREGNTEAF
TRBV9	TRBJ1-2	ASSVGGYGYT
TRBV28	TRBJ1-6	ASSIPGPSPLH
TRBV28	TRBJ2-2	ASSRAGVVTGELF
TRBV30	TRBJ2-3	AWSRERVRTDTQY
TRBV18	TRBJ2-7	ASSQVRAGPYEQY
TRBV3-1/TRBV3-2	TRBJ1-4	ASSQGALFNEKLF
TRBV30	TRBJ1-2	AWSEQGSTYGYT
TRBV6-2/TRBV6-3	TRBJ2-5	ASSSIDSLQETQY
TRBV2	TRBJ2-1	ASSSRDKEQF
TRBV27	TRBJ2-3	ASSLSSLATDTQY
TRBV6-5	TRBJ1-6	ASSYSRTGYNSPLH
TRBV5-1	TRBJ1-2	ASSFGTGVNYGYT
TRBV28	TRBJ2-3	ASSPLAGGSDTQY
TRBV7-6	TRBJ1-6	ASSSFAPGQNSPLH
TRBV9	TRBJ1-3	ASSVEGAGNTIY
TRBV28	TRBJ1-2	ASSLGGSGYT
TRBV27	TRBJ2-1	ASKSEGAGGNEQF
TRBV25-1	TRBJ1-1	ASSEYLSSGRAF
TRBV30	TRBJ2-1	AWSDVNSSPDNEQF
TRBV2	TRBJ1-1	ASTEGPGGIDTEAF
TRBV5-6	TRBJ2-3	ASSRISGGSGRDTQY
TRBV30	TRBJ1-4	AWSRTRPNEKLF